What follows is one TCR beta chain and its context. The study drew participants aged roughly 18 to 89 years from fewer than 30 US areas. Participant-given clinical history determined each cohort assignment. These data belong to a study of blood T cell repertoires in COVID-19. For the study at large: COVID-19 samples from acute and convalescent phases originated in the United States, Italy and Spain.

Trimming cost V 2 bases and J 4 bases, with 13 bases left between them. CDR1 is MNHEY and CDR2 is SVGEGT in the germline V gene. CDR3 length equals 15 residues. Per the authors' pipeline: By means of reference gene primer amplification, nucleated cell counts were estimated. Here immunoSEQ multiplex PCR was the method, and the copy in TCRdb shows in-frame clones only, minus some. V, J and clone size were drawn from that table, and D and trimming were deduced from the DNA. The sample has about 130,000 clones; about four fifths are singletons. Input material: PBMCs or T cells enriched from blood (not recorded which). The receptor comes from a man in his fifties who had recovered from COVID-19. This chain links TRBV6-2 or TRBV6-3 with TRBJ2-3; no definite D call. CDR3 region: CASSYGTWASDTQYF. As DNA, the CDR3 is TGTGCCAGCAGTTACGGAACATGGGCCTCAGATACGCAGTATTTT.